This passage covers 22 T cell receptor beta chains from one sample sequenced in a study of shared clonotypes between healthy human individuals. Measured with immunoSEQ multiplex PCR; TCRdb has only the in-frame clones, and not every one. The repertoire holds some 2.1 million clones, with approximately 94% as singletons. CD45RO-negative, CCR7-selected cells formed the naive CD8 fraction, which excluded terminally differentiated effector memory CD45RA+ cells. The sequenced sample consisted of naive CD8+ T cells sorted from blood. The source is a young man in good health.

V usage is TRBV6-5 and J usage is TRBJ2-2, with 7 bases identical to TRBD1. The germline V gene encodes CDR1 MNHEY and CDR2 SVGAGI. The ends lost 2 bases at V and 6 bases at J; junction bases unmatched: 6. The CDR3 runs 15 residues. The DNA of the CDR3 is TGTGCCAGCAGTTACGCCCCACAGGGGTCCGGGGAGCTGTTTTTT. Translating it yields CASSYAPQGSGELFF.

This sequence joins TRBV11-2 and TRBJ1-5; TRBD1 might be the D (5 bases). Germline V CDR1 and CDR2: SGHAT, FQNNGV. This CDR3 region has 15 residues. Trimming pared 0 bases from V and 0 bases from J, leaving 6 bases between. The CDR3 loop reads CASSLEGGSNQPQHF. In DNA, the CDR3 is TGTGCCAGCAGCTTAGAGGGGGGTAGCAATCAGCCCCAGCATTTT. The whole variable domain, filled in from reference TRBV11-2 and TRBJ1-5, reads EAGVAQSPRYKIIEKRQSVAFWCNPISGHATLYWYQQILGQGPKLLIQFQNNGVVDDSQLPKDRFSAERLKGVDSTLKIQPAKLEDSAVYLCASSLEGGSNQPQHFGDGTRLSIL.

About this clone itself: Other DNA sequences in the same sample also yield this CDR3. This chain joins TRBV4-1 and TRBJ2-1, with 10 bases matching TRBD2. The CDR3 totals 15 residues. With V trimmed by 1 base and J by 4 bases, 1 base remained unmatched. CDR1 and CDR2 (germline): MGHRA, YSYEKL. The CDR3 sequence: CASSQASGSYNEQFF. Here the CDR3 DNA reads TGCGCCAGCAGCCAAGCTAGCGGGAGTTACAATGAGCAGTTCTTC.

The rearrangement joins TRBV10-3 to TRBJ2-1; D ambiguous. Germline V CDR1 and CDR2: ENHRY, SYGVKD. Trimming left V 2 bases short and J 5 bases short, with 13 bases between. The CDR3 spans 15 residues. The chain's CDR3 is CAISEPRQTNNEQFF. CDR3 bases: TGTGCCATCAGTGAGCCGCGACAAACGAACAATGAGCAGTTCTTC.

This chain connects TRBV19 to TRBJ2-7, with 8 bases matching TRBD2. V lost 10 bases, J lost 5 bases, and 16 bases stayed unmatched. This CDR3 region has 15 residues. Germline V gene data show CDR1 as LNHDA and CDR2 as SQIVND (reference sequence). This CDR3 is CATSTSAALLDEQYF. The CDR3 nucleotides are TGTGCCACCTCGACTAGCGCCGCACTTCTGGACGAGCAGTACTTC.

V usage is TRBV5-1 and J usage is TRBJ2-7; D might be TRBD2 (5 bases). V was cut by 3 bases and J by 1 base, with 11 bases left in between. The CDR3 extends over 14 amino acids. The germline V gene has CDR1 SGHRS and CDR2 YFSETQ. DNA for the CDR3: TGCGCCAGCAGCTCTTCGTGGGAGTCCTACGAGCAGTACTTC. As protein: CASSSSWESYEQYF. Combining the CDR3 with reference TRBV5-1 and TRBJ2-7 gives the whole variable domain KAGVTQTPRYLIKTRGQQVTLSCSPISGHRSVSWYQQTPGQGLQFLFEYFSETQRNKGNFPGRFSGRQFSNSRSEMNVSTLELGDSALYLCASSSSWESYEQYFGPGTRLTVT.

The chain combines TRBV4-1 with TRBJ2-1, with D unresolved. V was cut by 3 bases and J by 6 bases, with 18 bases left in between. This CDR3 is built from 16 residues. Germline CDR1 MGHRA, CDR2 YSYEKL. CDR3: CASSHRPGSSGNEQFF. DNA for the CDR3: TGCGCCAGCAGCCACCGCCCTGGTAGTTCAGGCAATGAGCAGTTCTTC.

V usage is TRBV21-1 and J usage is TRBJ1-6; TRBD1 was called by the table and not checked on the DNA. TRBV21-1 has pseudogene status. The CDR3 extends over 16 amino acids. The chain's CDR3 is CASSRDRVSYNSPLHF. The CDR3 DNA reads as TGTGCCAGCAGCCGAGACAGGGTTTCCTATAATTCACCCCTCCACTTT.

V gene TRBV7-9 combines with J gene TRBJ1-5; TRBD1 matches 8 bases. This CDR3 comprises 17 residues. With V trimmed by 4 bases and J by 7 bases, 15 bases remained unmatched. Germline CDR1 SEHNR, CDR2 FQNEAQ (reference sequence). The DNA of the CDR3 is TGTGCCAGCAGCTCGCTCACCGGAACAGGGGGTTACCAGCCCCAGCATTTT. It is translated as CASSSLTGTGGYQPQHF.

In DNA, the CDR3 is TGCAGCGTTGAGTCCGGGGGTAACTACGAGCAGTACTTC. Its protein product is CSVESGGNYEQYF. V gene TRBV29-1 combines with J gene TRBJ2-7; a weak D match, TRBD2 (6 bases). V was clipped by 3 bases and J by 3 bases, with 12 bases between them. Looked up from germline, CDR1 is SQVTM and CDR2 is ANQGSEA. This CDR3 is 13 amino acids long.

This chain's CDR3 is CASRSQRAGQFF. The CDR3, as DNA: TGTGCCAGCAGATCACAGCGGGCTGGGCAGTTCTTC. The rearrangement joins TRBV6-5 to TRBJ2-1; a possible D gene is TRBD2 (6 bases). The germline CDR1 and CDR2 sequences are MNHEY and SVGAGI. The CDR3 is 12 amino acids. The V gene lost 6 bases and the J gene lost 12 bases, with 15 bases spanning the gap.

V is TRBV28 and J is TRBJ2-7; 7 nucleotides match TRBD1. CDR1 and CDR2 from the germline V gene are MDHEN and SYDVKM. Trimming removed 4 bases from V and 4 bases from J; junction bases left unmatched: 13. The CDR3 is made up of 16 amino acids. The CDR3 here is CASSSPLGQGVYEQYF. Written as DNA, the CDR3 is TGTGCCAGCAGTTCCCCTCTGGGGCAGGGGGTATACGAGCAGTACTTC. Together with reference TRBV28 and TRBJ2-7, the CDR3 gives the full variable domain: DVKVTQSSRYLVKRTGEKVFLECVQDMDHENMFWYRQDPGLGLRLIYFSYDVKMKEKGDIPEGYSVSREKKERFSLILESASTNQTSMYLCASSSPLGQGVYEQYFGPGTRLTVT.

The chain joins TRBV5-1 to TRBJ2-3; 8 positions agree with TRBD1. V was clipped by 4 bases and J by 2 bases; unmatched bases: 9. Germline V gene sequence: CDR1 SGHRS, CDR2 YFSETQ. This CDR3 contains 16 residues. CDR3 loop: CASSGSGQGYTDTQYF. The CDR3 coding sequence is TGCGCCAGCAGCGGGTCCGGACAGGGCTACACAGATACGCAGTATTTT.

In nucleotides, the CDR3 is TGTGCCTGGAGTAACGGGACTAGCGGGGGGGTAGATACGCAGTATTTT. Encoded protein: CAWSNGTSGGVDTQYF. The chain employs TRBV30 and TRBJ2-3, with 16 bases lining up with TRBD2. This CDR3 has 16 residues. The ends lost 2 bases at V and 5 bases at J; junction bases unmatched: 4. The germline CDR1 and CDR2 sequences are GTSNPN and SVGIG (reference sequence).

The chain links TRBV4-3 to TRBJ2-1, with 10 nucleotides matching TRBD2. The CDR3 length is 17 residues. After removal of 1 base from V and 10 bases from J, the junction contained 13 bases not matched to a gene. Germline V gene sequence: CDR1 LGHNA, CDR2 YSLEER. In nucleotides, the CDR3 is TGCGCCAGCAGCCAAGTAGGGGAGGAGCTAGCGGGAGAAGAGCAGTTCTTC. Translated, it gives CASSQVGEELAGEEQFF.

The rearrangement links TRBV7-3 to TRBJ1-1; 8 bases map to TRBD1. Unmatched junction bases numbered 9, after V lost 9 bases and J lost 3 bases. CDR3 length equals 14 residues. Germline V gives CDR1 SGHTA, CDR2 FQGTGA. The CDR3 spells CASGTGQGDTEAFF. The CDR3 DNA reads as TGTGCCAGTGGTACAGGACAGGGTGACACTGAAGCTTTCTTT.

The chain employs TRBV30 and TRBJ1-2; 10 nucleotides align to TRBD1. Germline CDR1 is GTSNPN and CDR2 is SVGIG (reference sequence). The CDR3 is made up of 17 amino acids. V was clipped by 4 bases and J by 5 bases; unmatched bases: 16. The CDR3 DNA sequence: TGTGCCTGGATCATAAAGCCCGGGACAGGGGCTGAGTATGGCTACACCTTC. Protein sequence: CAWIIKPGTGAEYGYTF.

This rearrangement joins TRBV28 to TRBJ2-2, with no clear D. There are 11 residues in the CDR3. Trimming removed 8 bases from V and 6 bases from J, with 7 bases in between. Per the germline V gene, CDR1 is MDHEN and CDR2 is SYDVKM. The CDR3 DNA follows: TGTGCCAGCCACACATCCGGGGAGCTGTTTTTT. Its protein product is CASHTSGELFF.

This sequence joins TRBV7-9 and TRBJ1-1; TRBD1 agrees at 8 bases. Unmatched junction bases numbered 6, after V lost 5 bases and J lost 4 bases. The CDR3 spans 14 residues. Germline V gene lookup returns CDR1 SEHNR and CDR2 FQNEAQ (reference sequence). The CDR3 region has the DNA TGTGCCAGCAGCGCGAGACAGGGGATCACTGAAGCTTTCTTT. Amino acid sequence: CASSARQGITEAFF. Full variable domain (remainder filled in from reference TRBV7-9 and TRBJ1-1): DTGVSQNPRHKITKRGQNVTFRCDPISEHNRLYWYRQTLGQGPEFLTYFQNEAQLEKSRLLSDRFSAERPKGSFSTLEIQRTEQGDSAMYLCASSARQGITEAFFGQGTRLTVV.

The chain couples TRBV9 to TRBJ1-1; D might be TRBD1 (6 bases). This CDR3 is built from 15 residues. CDR1 SGDLS and CDR2 YYNGEE come from the germline V gene. The germline V and J ends were trimmed by 4 bases and 0 bases, with 13 bases remaining between them. DNA of the CDR3: TGTGCCAGCAGCCCCGGGACATCAATGAACACTGAAGCTTTCTTT. As protein: CASSPGTSMNTEAFF.

This chain links TRBV7-9 with TRBJ2-5; perhaps TRBD2 as D (6 bases). The CDR3 is 12 amino acids. Trimming took 8 bases from V and 2 from J, leaving 9 bases between them. CDR1 is SEHNR, CDR2 FQNEAQ, per germline (reference sequence). The CDR3 DNA follows: TGTGCCAGCTCCGGGACTCAAGAGACCCAGTACTTC. Protein product: CASSGTQETQYF.

To note about this clone: Other DNA sequences in the same sample also yield this CDR3. The chain employs TRBV6-1 and TRBJ2-7; 12 bases are a match to TRBD2. The CDR3 totals 14 residues. The J segment lost 3 bases and the V segment lost 3 bases, leaving 0 bases of the junction unmatched. The V gene's germline CDR1 is MNHNS and CDR2 SASEGT. The CDR3 sequence is CASSEGLAGYEQYF. Here the CDR3 DNA reads TGTGCCAGCAGTGAGGGACTAGCGGGCTACGAGCAGTACTTC.